Following are 26 T cell receptor beta chains from one sample sequenced in a study of blood T cell repertoires in COVID-19. The protocol was immunoSEQ multiplex PCR, while the TCRdb copy is restricted to in-frame clones and leaves out a portion. The sample has some 140,000 clones, about 85% seen once. The specimen sequenced was peripheral blood. Source of these receptors: a woman aged 65 to 85 with COVID-19, enrolled during active disease.

The rearrangement joins TRBV7-2 to TRBJ1-4; perhaps TRBD1 as D (5 bases). Germline V gene sequence: CDR1 SGHTA, CDR2 FQGNSA. V was shortened by 3 bases and J by 8 bases, with 13 bases between the two germline ends. The CDR3 sequence is 14 residues long. CDR3 nucleotide sequence: TGTGCCAGCAGCTTTGGGGGGACGGGCGAAAAACTGTTTTTT. Amino acids: CASSFGGTGEKLFF.

V gene TRBV2 combines with J gene TRBJ2-1; TRBD2 matches 13 bases. J was trimmed by 10 bases and V by 5 bases; bases with no gene match: 8. The CDR3 has 15 residues. CDR1 and CDR2 (germline): SNHLY, FYNNEI. CDR3 region: CASSSGTSGVHEQFF. The CDR3 DNA reads as TGTGCCAGCAGTTCCGGGACTAGCGGGGTTCACGAGCAGTTCTTC.

The CDR3 sequence: CASSSPGLPYEQYF. The CDR3 DNA reads as TGTGCCAGCAGCTCCCCGGGACTACCCTACGAGCAGTACTTC. The genes are TRBV5-4 and TRBJ2-7; 7 nucleotides align to TRBD2. The length of the CDR3 is 14 residues. Germline V gene lookup returns CDR1 SGHNT and CDR2 YYREEE (reference sequence). J was trimmed by 2 bases and V by 3 bases; bases with no gene match: 5.

The chain has TRBV11-2 and TRBJ2-5, with 11 bases lining up with TRBD2. Trimming took 1 base from V and 10 from J; bases not matched to a gene: 14. The CDR3 totals 17 residues. Germline V gene lookup returns CDR1 SGHAT and CDR2 FQNNGV. CDR3 protein: CASSLGPLAGGSGDQYF. CDR3 DNA: TGTGCCAGCAGCTTAGGTCCTCTAGCGGGGGGCTCAGGGGACCAGTACTTC.

The chain employs TRBV19 and TRBJ1-2, with D hard to call. Germline CDR1 and CDR2: LNHDA and SQIVND (reference sequence). Deletions cut 4 bases from V and 12 bases from J, with 21 bases between. The CDR3 runs 14 residues. CDR3 sequence reads: CASSRESLSEGHTF. CDR3 bases: TGTGCCAGTAGTAGGGAATCCCTATCAGAGGGCCACACCTTC.

The chain carries TRBV28 and TRBJ1-1, with D maybe TRBD1 (5 bases). CDR3 length equals 12 residues. V was shortened by 5 bases and J by 3 bases, with 7 bases between the two germline ends. Per the germline V gene, CDR1 is MDHEN and CDR2 is SYDVKM. CDR3 sequence (DNA): TGTGCCAGCAGTCTCAGGGACACTGAAGCTTTCTTT. It is translated as CASSLRDTEAFF.

The chain links TRBV7-9 to TRBJ1-1; TRBD1 agrees at 9 bases. This CDR3 is built from 13 residues. Germline CDR1 is SEHNR and CDR2 is FQNEAQ (reference sequence). The J segment lost 7 bases and the V segment lost 3 bases, leaving 3 bases of the junction unmatched. The CDR3 DNA reads TGTGCCAGCAGCTTGGACAGGGGCGGTGAAGCTTTCTTT. This translates into CASSLDRGGEAFF.

The V and J genes are TRBV3-1 (or the pseudogene TRBV3-2) and TRBJ1-3; TRBD1 agrees at 7 bases. CDR1 is LGHDT, CDR2 YNNKEL, per germline (reference sequence). With 2 bases clipped from V and 5 bases from J, the junction kept 6 bases outside the gene matches. The length of the CDR3 is 15 residues. Here the CDR3 DNA reads TGTGCCAGCAGCCAAATCGTCAGGGGGAGAAACACCATATATTTT. Encoded protein: CASSQIVRGRNTIYF.

This sequence joins TRBV4-1 and TRBJ1-1; 7 bases agree with TRBD1. Germline CDR1 and CDR2: MGHRA and YSYEKL. CDR3 length: 15 amino acids. V was clipped by 4 bases and J by 1 base; unmatched bases: 6. The CDR3 DNA follows: TGCGCCAGCAGCCCAGCTCAGGGGGGGAACACTGAAGCTTTCTTT. This encodes CASSPAQGGNTEAFF.

V usage is TRBV9 and J usage is TRBJ1-6; D remains ambiguous. Germline CDR1 reads SGDLS; CDR2 reads YYNGEE. The ends were cut back, 4 bases at V and 7 bases at J, with 12 bases in the middle. This CDR3 spans 14 amino acids. The CDR3 region has the DNA TGTGCCAGCAGCCAGAGAGGTGACAATTCACCCCTCCACTTT. It yields the protein CASSQRGDNSPLHF.

The V call is TRBV28, the J call TRBJ2-3; the match to TRBD2 covers 7 bases. The V gene end was trimmed by 3 bases and the J gene end by 4 bases; junction bases not matched to a gene: 7. The CDR3 has 15 amino acids. Germline V CDR1 and CDR2: MDHEN, SYDVKM. CDR3 bases: TGTGCCAGCAGTTTTCTACTGGGGGGGGCAGATACGCAGTATTTT. This encodes CASSFLLGGADTQYF.

This chain uses TRBV14 with TRBJ2-1; 9 nucleotides align to TRBD2. In germline, CDR1 is SGHDN, CDR2 FVKESK. CDR3 length: 17 amino acids. With 4 bases clipped from V and 6 bases from J, the junction kept 13 bases outside the gene matches. The CDR3: CASSPSLAGSLLNEQFF. CDR3 coding DNA: TGTGCCAGCAGCCCCTCTCTAGCGGGGTCCCTCCTCAATGAGCAGTTCTTC.

V and J are TRBV11-2 and TRBJ1-4, with a possible D match to TRBD1 (6 bases). The CDR3 length is 15 residues. V was cut by 5 bases and J by 8 bases, with 18 bases left in between. Germline CDR1 is SGHAT and CDR2 is FQNNGV. CDR3 amino acids: CASSPKDSLREKLFF. CDR3 DNA sequence: TGTGCCAGCAGCCCCAAGGACAGTTTAAGAGAAAAACTGTTTTTT.

J is TRBJ1-5 and V is TRBV6-2 or TRBV6-3; 8 bases map to TRBD1. The CDR3 runs to 15 residues. Trimming at V came to 6 bases and at J to 6 bases, leaving 10 bases not matched to a gene. The germline gives CDR1 MNHEY, CDR2 SVGEGT. The CDR3 reads CASSPTTGALQPQHF. DNA of the CDR3: TGTGCCAGCAGCCCAACGACAGGGGCTCTTCAGCCCCAGCATTTT.

This sequence joins TRBV7-2 and TRBJ1-5, with D maybe TRBD1 (6 bases). Trimming took 3 bases from V and 4 from J, leaving 7 bases between them. Germline assignment: CDR1 SGHTA and CDR2 FQGNSA. This CDR3 comprises 13 residues. In DNA form, the CDR3 reads TGTGCCAGCAGCTTGGACAGTAATCAGCCCCAGCATTTT. Residues: CASSLDSNQPQHF.

The V call is TRBV25-1, the J call TRBJ1-3; D uncertain. From germline, CDR1 is MGHDK and CDR2 SYGVNS. The CDR3 has 14 residues. V gave up 3 bases and J gave up 3 bases, with 9 bases separating them. CDR3 loop: CASSDLGDGNTIYF. The CDR3 bases are TGTGCCAGCAGTGACCTCGGGGATGGAAACACCATATATTTT.

The J gene is TRBJ1-4, the V gene TRBV30; D not resolved. There are 14 residues in the CDR3. Germline loops: CDR1 GTSNPN, CDR2 SVGIG (reference sequence). Between the trimmed V and J ends, which lost 1 base and 0 bases, there was a span of 6 bases. The CDR3 here is CAWSGGTTNEKLFF. DNA of the CDR3: TGTGCCTGGAGTGGAGGGACAACTAATGAAAAACTGTTTTTT.

This clone was counted a single time. V is TRBV5-5 and J is TRBJ1-4; 7 positions match TRBD1. The germline V gene has CDR1 SGHKS and CDR2 YYEKEE (reference sequence). The CDR3 loop spans 14 amino acids. V was clipped by 2 bases and J by 7 bases; unmatched bases: 5. CDR3 DNA sequence: TGTGCCAGCAGCTTAACAGGGGCCGGTGAAAAACTGTTTTTT. Its translation is CASSLTGAGEKLFF.

This chain joins TRBV7-3 and TRBJ2-1; possibly TRBD1 for D (6 bases). Germline loops: CDR1 SGHTA, CDR2 FQGTGA. Trimming pared 5 bases from V and 10 bases from J, leaving 12 bases between. The CDR3 has 12 residues. The CDR3 region is CASSPGTNEQFF. Written as DNA, the CDR3 is TGTGCCAGCAGCCCCGGGACAAACGAGCAGTTCTTC.

This chain joins TRBV19 and TRBJ1-5, with 7 bases lining up with TRBD1. The V segment lost 6 bases and the J segment 3 bases; nucleotides outside the gene matches: 17. The CDR3 covers 18 residues. Germline values: CDR1 LNHDA, CDR2 SQIVND (reference sequence). The CDR3 region is CASSPDTVWTGNNQPQHF. The CDR3 DNA is TGTGCCAGTAGCCCAGATACGGTTTGGACAGGTAACAATCAGCCCCAGCATTTT.

The CDR3 nucleotides read TGTGCCATCAGTGAGGGCGGGAAGAACACTGAAGCTTTCTTT. Its protein is CAISEGGKNTEAFF. The chain links TRBV10-3 to TRBJ1-1, with unresolved D. The CDR3 has 14 residues. Germline V gene sequence: CDR1 ENHRY, CDR2 SYGVKD. Trimming stripped 2 bases from V and 1 base from J, with 8 bases between.

This clone was seen more than once but under ten times. The chain recombines TRBV3-1 (or the pseudogene TRBV3-2) with TRBJ1-2, with 7 bases lining up with TRBD1. This CDR3 has 15 residues. J was trimmed by 4 bases and V by 3 bases; bases with no gene match: 8. CDR1 and CDR2 (germline): LGHDT, YNNKEL (reference sequence). The CDR3 DNA is TGTGCCAGCAGCCAGGGACAGCCATTCGCCTATGGCTACACCTTC. It specifies CASSQGQPFAYGYTF.

This clone was seen repeatedly, ten times or more. V gene TRBV5-1 combines with J gene TRBJ2-7; D remains ambiguous. V was clipped by 0 bases and J by 6 bases, with 10 bases between them. CDR1 and CDR2 from the germline V gene are SGHRS and YFSETQ. The CDR3 runs to 13 residues. The CDR3 loop reads CASSLDLPGEQYF. CDR3 in DNA: TGCGCCAGCAGCTTGGATTTACCGGGCGAGCAGTACTTC.

The V gene is TRBV2, the J gene TRBJ2-7; 10 bases match TRBD2. The germline V gene encodes CDR1 SNHLY and CDR2 FYNNEI. CDR3 length: 14 amino acids. J was trimmed by 3 bases and V by 4 bases; bases with no gene match: 3. CDR3 nucleotides: TGTGCCAGCAGTGGACTAGCGGGTTACTACGAGCAGTACTTC. Translated: CASSGLAGYYEQYF.

This CDR3 is CATSRERDGGDSPLHF. The DNA for the CDR3 is TGTGCCACCAGCAGGGAGCGGGACGGAGGGGATTCACCCCTCCACTTT. V usage is TRBV15 and J usage is TRBJ1-6; a weak D match, TRBD1 (5 bases). The V end was cut by 3 bases, the J end by 8 bases, with 17 bases between. CDR1 and CDR2 from the germline V gene are LNHNV and YYDKDF (reference sequence). The CDR3 contains 16 residues.

The chain carries TRBV2 and TRBJ1-2, with D possibly TRBD1 on 5 matching bases. Between the trimmed V and J ends, which lost 8 bases and 0 bases, there was a span of 13 bases. The CDR3 runs 14 residues. Germline assignment: CDR1 SNHLY and CDR2 FYNNEI. CDR3 sequence reads: CASGAGLSNYGYTF. The DNA of the CDR3 is TGTGCCAGCGGGGCAGGGCTTTCTAACTATGGCTACACCTTC.